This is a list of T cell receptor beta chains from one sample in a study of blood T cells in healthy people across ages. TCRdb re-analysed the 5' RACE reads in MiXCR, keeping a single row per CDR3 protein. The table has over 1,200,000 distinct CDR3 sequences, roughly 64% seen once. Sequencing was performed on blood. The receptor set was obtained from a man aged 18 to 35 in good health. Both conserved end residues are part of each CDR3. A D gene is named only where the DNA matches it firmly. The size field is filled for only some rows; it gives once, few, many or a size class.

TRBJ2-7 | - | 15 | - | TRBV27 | CASRAGPVGSYEQYF | TGTGCCAGCAGGGCGGGGCCTGTGGGGTCCTACGAGCAGTACTTC
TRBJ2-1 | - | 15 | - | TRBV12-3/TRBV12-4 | CASSLWAAGAGGQFF | TGTGCCAGCAGTTTGTGGGCGGCAGGGGCTGGTGGGCAGTTCTTC
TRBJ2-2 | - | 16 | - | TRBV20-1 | CSARELGRPNTGELFF | TGCAGTGCTAGAGAGTTGGGCAGACCGAACACCGGGGAGCTGTTTTTT
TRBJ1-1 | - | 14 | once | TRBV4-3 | CASSHKGQGTEAFF | TGCGCCAGCAGCCACAAGGGTCAGGGGACTGAAGCTTTCTTT
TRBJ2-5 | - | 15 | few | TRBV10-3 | CAISGGLNIQETQYF | TGTGCCATCAGTGGGGGACTGAATATCCAAGAGACCCAGTACTTC
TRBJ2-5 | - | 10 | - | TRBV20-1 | CSATGQSVYF | TGCAGTGCCACAGGACAATCAGTGTACTTC
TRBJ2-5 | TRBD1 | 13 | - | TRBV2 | CASMGQFQETQYF | TGTGCCAGCATGGGACAGTTCCAAGAGACCCAGTACTTC
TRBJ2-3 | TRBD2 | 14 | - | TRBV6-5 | CASRQGLASDTQYF | TGTGCCAGCAGGCAGGGACTAGCTTCAGATACGCAGTATTTT
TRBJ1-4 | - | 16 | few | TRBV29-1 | CSDSFDWKAPSEKLFF | TGCAGCGACTCCTTTGACTGGAAAGCCCCTTCTGAAAAACTGTTTTTT
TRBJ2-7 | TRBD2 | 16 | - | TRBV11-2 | CASSPYPSGRNYEQYF | TGTGCCAGCAGCCCATACCCTAGCGGGAGGAACTACGAGCAGTACTTC
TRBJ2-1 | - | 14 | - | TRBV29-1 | CSVMSAAAYNEQFF | TGCAGCGTCATGTCGGCAGCGGCCTACAATGAGCAGTTCTTC
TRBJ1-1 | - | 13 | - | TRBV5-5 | CASSTGTHTEAFF | TGTGCCAGCAGCACCGGGACCCACACTGAAGCTTTCTTT
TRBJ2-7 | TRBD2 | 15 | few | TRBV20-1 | CSASRASGGSYEQYF | TGCAGTGCTTCTAGGGCTAGCGGGGGCTCCTACGAGCAGTACTTC
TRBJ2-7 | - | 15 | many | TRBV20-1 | CSAIEIEQEPYEQYF | TGCAGTGCTATCGAAATCGAACAGGAACCCTACGAGCAGTACTTC
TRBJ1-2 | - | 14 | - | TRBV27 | CASSSPGNLDGYTF | TGTGCCAGCAGTTCCCCGGGAAACTTAGATGGCTACACCTTC
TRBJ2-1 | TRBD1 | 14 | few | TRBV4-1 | CASSKGQGILEQFF | TGCGCCAGCAGCAAAGGACAGGGGATACTTGAGCAGTTCTTC
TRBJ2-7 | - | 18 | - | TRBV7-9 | CASSQRATGRANSYEQYF | TGTGCCAGCAGCCAGAGGGCTACGGGCAGGGCAAACTCCTACGAGCAGTACTTC
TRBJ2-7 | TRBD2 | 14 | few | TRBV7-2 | CASTSAGFLYEQYF | TGTGCCAGCACCTCAGCGGGGTTTCTTTACGAGCAGTACTTC
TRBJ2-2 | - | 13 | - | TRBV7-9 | CASSGLATGELFF | TGTGCCAGCAGCGGATTAGCCACCGGGGAGCTGTTTTTT
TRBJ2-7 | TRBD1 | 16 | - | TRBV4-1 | CASSRPAGTGSREQYF | TGCGCCAGCAGTCGGCCCGCCGGGACAGGGTCGCGAGAGCAGTACTTC
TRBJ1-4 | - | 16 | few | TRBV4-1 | CASSQDPSSTNEKLFF | TGCGCCAGCAGCCAAGATCCGTCGAGTACTAATGAAAAACTGTTTTTT
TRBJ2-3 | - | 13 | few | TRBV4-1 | CASSTASTDTQYF | TGCGCCAGCAGCACCGCTAGCACAGATACGCAGTATTTT
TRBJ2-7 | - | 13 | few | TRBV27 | CASSLWQGGEQYF | TGTGCCAGCAGTTTATGGCAGGGAGGCGAGCAGTACTTC
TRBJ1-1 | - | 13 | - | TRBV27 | CASSPDRIHEAFF | TGTGCCAGCAGTCCGGACAGAATTCATGAAGCTTTCTTT
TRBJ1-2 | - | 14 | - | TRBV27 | CASSVSSQEFGYTF | TGTGCCAGCAGTGTATCAAGTCAGGAGTTCGGCTACACCTTC
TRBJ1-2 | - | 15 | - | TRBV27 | CASSLFMDGVRGYTF | TGTGCCAGCAGTTTATTCATGGACGGAGTGAGGGGCTACACCTTC
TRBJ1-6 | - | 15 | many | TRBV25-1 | CASSDRGSYNSPLHF | TGTGCCAGCAGTGACAGGGGATCCTATAATTCACCCCTCCACTTT
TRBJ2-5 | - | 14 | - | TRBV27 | CASSLLGGGETQYF | TGTGCCAGCAGTTTATTAGGAGGTGGGGAGACCCAGTACTTC
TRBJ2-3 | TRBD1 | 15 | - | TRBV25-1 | CASSEPQRQGDTQYF | TGTGCCAGCAGTGAACCCCAGAGACAGGGAGATACGCAGTATTTT
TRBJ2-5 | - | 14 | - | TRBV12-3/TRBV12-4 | CASSYQVEEETQYF | TGTGCCAGCAGCTACCAGGTGGAGGAAGAGACCCAGTACTTC
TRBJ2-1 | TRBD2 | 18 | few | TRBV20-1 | CSARPLYIAGGSYNEQFF | TGCAGTGCTAGACCCCTTTACATAGCGGGAGGTTCCTACAATGAGCAGTTCTTC
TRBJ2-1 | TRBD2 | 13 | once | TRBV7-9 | CATGLARFNEQFF | TGTGCCACCGGACTAGCTCGGTTCAATGAGCAGTTCTTC
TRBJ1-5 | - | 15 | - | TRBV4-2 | CASSQAPGAGQPQHF | TGTGCCAGCAGCCAAGCCCCGGGGGCCGGGCAGCCCCAGCATTTT